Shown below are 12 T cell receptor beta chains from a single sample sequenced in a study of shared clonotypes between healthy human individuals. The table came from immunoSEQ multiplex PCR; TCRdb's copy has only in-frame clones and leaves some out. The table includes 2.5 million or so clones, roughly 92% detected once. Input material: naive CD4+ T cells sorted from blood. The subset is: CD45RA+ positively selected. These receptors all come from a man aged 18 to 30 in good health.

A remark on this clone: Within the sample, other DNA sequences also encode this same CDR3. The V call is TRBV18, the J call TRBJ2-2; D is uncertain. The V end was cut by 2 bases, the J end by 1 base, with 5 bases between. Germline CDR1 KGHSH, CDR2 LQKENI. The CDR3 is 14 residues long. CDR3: CASSPAGNTGELFF. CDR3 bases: TGTGCCAGCTCACCAGCAGGGAACACCGGGGAGCTGTTTTTT.

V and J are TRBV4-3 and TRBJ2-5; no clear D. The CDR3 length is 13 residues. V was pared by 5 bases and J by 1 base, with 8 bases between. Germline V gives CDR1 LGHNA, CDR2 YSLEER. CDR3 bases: TGCGCCAGCAGCTCCACGACCCAAGAGACCCAGTACTTC. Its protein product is CASSSTTQETQYF.

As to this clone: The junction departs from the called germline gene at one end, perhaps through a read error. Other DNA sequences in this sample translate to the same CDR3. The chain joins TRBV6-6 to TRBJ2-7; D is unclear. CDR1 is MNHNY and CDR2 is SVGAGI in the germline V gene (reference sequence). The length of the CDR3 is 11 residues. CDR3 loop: CASSHSYEQYF. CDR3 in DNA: TGTGCCAGCAGTCACTCCTACGAGCAGTACTTC.

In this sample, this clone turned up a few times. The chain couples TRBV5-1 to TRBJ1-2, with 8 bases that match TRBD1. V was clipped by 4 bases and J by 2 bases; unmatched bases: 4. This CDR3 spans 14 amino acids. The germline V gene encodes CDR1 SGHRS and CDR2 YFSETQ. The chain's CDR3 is CASSMQGANYGYTF. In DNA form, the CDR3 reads TGCGCCAGCAGCATGCAGGGGGCAAACTATGGCTACACCTTC.

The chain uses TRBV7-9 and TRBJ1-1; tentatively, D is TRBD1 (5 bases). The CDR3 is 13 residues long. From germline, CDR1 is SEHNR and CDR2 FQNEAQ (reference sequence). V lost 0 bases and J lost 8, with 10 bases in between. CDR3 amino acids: CASSLAPTDEAFF. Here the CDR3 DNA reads TGTGCCAGCAGCTTAGCCCCGACAGACGAAGCTTTCTTT.

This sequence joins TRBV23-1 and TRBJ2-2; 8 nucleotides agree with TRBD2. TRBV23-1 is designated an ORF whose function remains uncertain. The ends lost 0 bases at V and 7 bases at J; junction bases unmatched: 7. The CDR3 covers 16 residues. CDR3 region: CASSQSLGGANGELFF. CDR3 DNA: TGCGCCAGCAGTCAATCTCTCGGGGGGGCCAACGGGGAGCTGTTTTTT.

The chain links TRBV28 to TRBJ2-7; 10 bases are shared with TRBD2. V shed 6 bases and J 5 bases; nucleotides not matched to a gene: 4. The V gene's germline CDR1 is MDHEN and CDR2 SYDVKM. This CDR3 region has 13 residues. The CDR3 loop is CASSGTSVHEQYF. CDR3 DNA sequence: TGTGCCAGCAGCGGGACTAGCGTCCACGAGCAGTACTTC. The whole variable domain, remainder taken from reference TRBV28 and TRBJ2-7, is DVKVTQSSRYLVKRTGEKVFLECVQDMDHENMFWYRQDPGLGLRLIYFSYDVKMKEKGDIPEGYSVSREKKERFSLILESASTNQTSMYLCASSGTSVHEQYFGPGTRLTVT.

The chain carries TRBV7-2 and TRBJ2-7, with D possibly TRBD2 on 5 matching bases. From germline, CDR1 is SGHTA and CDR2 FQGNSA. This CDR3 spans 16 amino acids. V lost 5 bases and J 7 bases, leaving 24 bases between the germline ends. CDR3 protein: CASSRSGTGIPREQYF. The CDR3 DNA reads TGTGCCAGCAGCCGGTCTGGTACGGGAATCCCTCGAGAGCAGTACTTC.

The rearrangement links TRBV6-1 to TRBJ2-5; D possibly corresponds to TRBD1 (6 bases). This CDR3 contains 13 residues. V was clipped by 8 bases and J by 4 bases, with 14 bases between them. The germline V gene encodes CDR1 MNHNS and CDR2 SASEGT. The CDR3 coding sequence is TGTGCCAGCCATAGAGGGGGATCAGAGACCCAGTACTTC. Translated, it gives CASHRGGSETQYF.

This CDR3 is CASSLGGTKEAFF. DNA of the CDR3: TGTGCCAGCAGCTTAGGTGGGACAAAAGAAGCTTTCTTT. The chain couples TRBV7-2 to TRBJ1-1, with D perhaps TRBD1 (6 bases). The V gene's germline CDR1 is SGHTA and CDR2 FQGNSA. V gave up 1 base and J gave up 8 bases, with 11 bases separating them. The CDR3 contains 13 residues.

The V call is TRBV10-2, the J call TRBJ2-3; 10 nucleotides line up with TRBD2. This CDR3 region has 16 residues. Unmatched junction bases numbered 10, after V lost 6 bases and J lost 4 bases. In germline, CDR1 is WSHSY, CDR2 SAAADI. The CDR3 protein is CASRPRASGSSDTQYF. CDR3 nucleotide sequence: TGCGCCAGCAGGCCCCGGGCTAGCGGGAGTTCAGATACGCAGTATTTT.

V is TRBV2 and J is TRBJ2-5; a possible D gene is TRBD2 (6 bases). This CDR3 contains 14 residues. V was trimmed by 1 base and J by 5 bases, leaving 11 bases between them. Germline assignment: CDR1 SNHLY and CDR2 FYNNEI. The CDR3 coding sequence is TGTGCCAGCAGTGAAGTCGGGGGTGGGGAGACCCAGTACTTC. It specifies CASSEVGGGETQYF.